This TCR beta chain was retrieved from a study of T cell responses to AZD1222 COVID-19 vaccine (dated by TCRdb to the early 2020s). Regarding the study in general: AZD1222 recipients with second doses at about 4 weeks or about 12 weeks were pooled, because spike-specific TCR depth and breadth did not differ between schedules. A total of over 230 trial participants underwent TCR sequencing, of whom about 210 received two doses of AZD1222 and about 25 received two doses of the MenACWY control vaccine. Enrollment into the trials was organized by age into subgroups of 18-55, 56-69 and 70-plus years, and those subgroups contained roughly 150, 30 and 60 TCR-sequenced participants, respectively. The research as a whole found: CD4 TCRs associated with the vaccine covered the entire spike protein, and the dominant responses were in regions 160-218 and 743-854. Conclusions about previously exposed vaccinees were limited because only six or seven AZD1222 recipients were SARS-CoV-2 seropositive at baseline. Most participants were white British and females outnumbered males, and the authors suggested that clonal diversity may have been underestimated. After two AZD1222 doses, both the breadth and the depth of spike-specific TCRs were significantly higher than at day 0 and than in MenACWY recipients. The 56-69-year group was small, and its depth increase did not reach significance, likely because of low power. Nearly half of unique spike-specific TCRs reportedly recognized epitopes outside regions mutated in the B.1.351 and B.1.1.7 variants. Because no day 14 peak-response samples were available, repertoires were characterized only after the peak T cell response.

The CDR3 holds 16 amino acids from the cysteine to the phenylalanine. Only the CDR3 part of the read is kept: 48 bases, read in frame from the first base. CDR1 and CDR2 were assigned from the germline V gene as SGHNT and YENEEA. V loses 5 bases of germline sequence and J loses 3 bases, and the interval between the two ends is 19 bases. What this sample's time point label stands for: baseline before first vaccination. Vaccinee samples came from UK trials COV001 and COV002, including a single-blind randomized controlled phase 2/3 trial of AZD1222 (ChAdOx1 nCoV-19) in healthy adults. Trial participant PBMC samples were collected at day 0 and day 28 after the second dose for TCRbeta chain sequencing. Details on this clone: The clone's antigen remains unknown. Qualities for individual bases were not recorded, and no much larger clone is one base off.

The CDR3 regions of human TCRbeta chains were analyzed by immunosequencing. For the original study's pipeline: TCRs in the repertoires were matched against a reference library of SARS-CoV-2-specific TCRs that had been generated with the MIRA antigen-specificity platform. Breadth was defined as the fraction of unique TCRs that were SARS-CoV-2-associated. Depth was defined as the fraction of total T cells that were SARS-CoV-2-associated. Each spike-specific TCR was assigned to its reactive spike region and to a CD4 or CD8 class using the MIRA data. Log10-transformed breadth and depth values were compared by one-way ANOVA with Sidak's multiple comparisons tests. TCRdb holds this immuneACCESS table with in-frame rearrangements only. Some clones are missing; in checked studies, unresolved V genes explain under half, and the rest has no known cause. V, J and clone size are taken as reported in that table, and D and trimming were inferred from the DNA itself. Counted in this sample were fewer than 130,000 clones; around 80% of them appeared once. The top ten hold 3.5% to 5% of the sample.

The sequence came from an adult in good health. The chain is encoded by TRBV11-3 joined to TRBJ1-2; possibly the D gene is TRBD1, per 5 matching bases. Sequencing used peripheral blood, obtained on day 0 of AZD1222 vaccination. The DNA reads TGTGCCAGCAGCCCATCACTTGGCGGGGGAGACTATGGCTACACCTTC. Its coded protein is CASSPSLGGGDYGYTF.